Presented here are 22 T cell receptor beta chains from one specimen sequenced in a study of shared clonotypes between healthy human individuals. Assay used: immunoSEQ multiplex PCR; TCRdb lists only in-frame clones, some missing. In the table there are about 2,500,000 clones, around nine tenths of which are singletons. Material: naive CD4+ T cells sorted from blood. Subset given: CD45RA+ positively selected. Receptors were obtained from a man aged 18 to 29 in good health.

This clone came up once. The chain recombines TRBV2 with TRBJ2-3, with TRBD1 matching 12 bases. The CDR3 covers 16 residues. Unmatched junction bases numbered 12, after V lost 7 bases and J lost 7 bases. CDR1 SNHLY and CDR2 FYNNEI come from the germline V gene. For the CDR3, the DNA is TGTGCCAGCAACCACGGGACAGGGGGCGCGTTTTATACGCAGTATTTT. Protein sequence: CASNHGTGGAFYTQYF.

The chain recombines TRBV19 with TRBJ2-7, with 8 bases lining up with TRBD1. V shed 6 bases, J shed 0 bases, and the junction held 7 bases outside the gene matches. The CDR3 loop spans 15 amino acids. Per germline, CDR1 LNHDA and CDR2 SQIVND (reference sequence). The CDR3 here is CASSPGTGTSYEQYF. The CDR3 DNA follows: TGTGCCAGTAGCCCCGGGACAGGAACCTCCTACGAGCAGTACTTC.

The V and J genes are TRBV30 and TRBJ2-3; the match to TRBD2 covers 9 bases. The V gene's germline CDR1 is GTSNPN and CDR2 SVGIG (reference sequence). CDR3 length equals 16 residues. Trimming cost V 5 bases and J 0 bases; bases outside gene matches: 9. The CDR3 protein is CAWWGGAGGSTDTQYF. The CDR3 DNA reads as TGTGCCTGGTGGGGCGGAGCGGGGGGTAGCACAGATACGCAGTATTTT. The whole variable domain, remainder taken from reference TRBV30 and TRBJ2-3, is SQTIHQWPATLVQPVGSPLSLECTVEGTSNPNLYWYRQAAGRGLQLLFYSVGIGQISSEVPQNLSASRPQDRQFILSSKKLLLSDSGFYLCAWWGGAGGSTDTQYFGPGTRLTVL.

The chain employs TRBV27 and TRBJ2-5, with TRBD2 matching over 14 bases. The CDR3 has 18 amino acids. Germline V gene sequence: CDR1 MNHEY, CDR2 SMNVEV (reference sequence). The J segment lost 5 bases and the V segment lost 3 bases, leaving 11 bases of the junction unmatched. CDR3 in amino acids: CASSFLGTSGGSRETQYF. As DNA, the CDR3 is TGTGCCAGCAGTTTTCTCGGGACTAGCGGGGGTTCTAGGGAGACCCAGTACTTC.

To note about this clone: The sample contains more than one DNA sequence encoding this CDR3. The chain uses TRBV4-3 and TRBJ2-7; 14 nucleotides match TRBD2. CDR1 is LGHNA, CDR2 YSLEER, per germline. V lost 4 bases to trimming and J lost 3 bases; unmatched junction nucleotides: 5. The length of the CDR3 is 16 residues. The CDR3 DNA sequence: TGCGCCAGCAGCCTCGGGACTAGCGGGAGTGTCTACGAGCAGTACTTC. Protein: CASSLGTSGSVYEQYF.

The chain uses TRBV5-1 and TRBJ1-6; TRBD1 might be the D (5 bases). V was trimmed by 0 bases and J by 9 bases, leaving 13 bases between them. Per germline, CDR1 SGHRS and CDR2 YFSETQ. This CDR3 spans 15 amino acids. CDR3 loop: CASSLAQGSSSPLHF. CDR3 nucleotides: TGCGCCAGCAGCTTGGCCCAGGGCTCTAGTTCACCCCTCCACTTT. The full variable domain, in which reference TRBV5-1 and TRBJ1-6 provide the parts outside the CDR3, is KAGVTQTPRYLIKTRGQQVTLSCSPISGHRSVSWYQQTPGQGLQFLFEYFSETQRNKGNFPGRFSGRQFSNSRSEMNVSTLELGDSALYLCASSLAQGSSSPLHFGNGTRLTVT.

The chain combines TRBV5-1 with TRBJ1-3; D gene ambiguous. CDR1 and CDR2 from the germline V gene are SGHRS and YFSETQ. This CDR3 spans 16 amino acids. Deletions cut 0 bases from V and 4 bases from J, with 14 bases between. The DNA for the CDR3 is TGCGCCAGCAGCTTGGCCGGGCTGGGGTACGGAAACACCATATATTTT. This translates into CASSLAGLGYGNTIYF.

V and J are TRBV18 and TRBJ1-1; no firm D call. Germline CDR1 reads KGHSH; CDR2 reads LQKENI. The CDR3 extends over 13 amino acids. V lost 3 bases to trimming and J lost 8 bases, with 13 bases between them. CDR3 DNA sequence: TGTGCCAGCTCACCCAGACCGGAGATCGAAGCTTTCTTT. Its translation is CASSPRPEIEAFF.

This sequence joins TRBV6-1 and TRBJ2-1; 9 bases align to TRBD2. This CDR3 has 13 amino acids. Germline CDR1 is MNHNS and CDR2 is SASEGT. The trim removed 8 bases at V and 7 bases at J, leaving 6 bases unmatched. The CDR3 sequence is CASEGSGRNEQFF. Here the CDR3 DNA reads TGTGCCAGCGAGGGGAGCGGGAGGAATGAGCAGTTCTTC.

This chain joins TRBV21-1 and TRBJ2-1; the DNA was not used to check the table's D call, TRBD2. TRBV21-1 is a known pseudogene. CDR3 length: 15 amino acids. CDR3 sequence reads: CASSKTTSGRSEQFF. CDR3 nucleotides: TGTGCCAGCAGCAAGACCACCAGCGGGAGATCTGAGCAGTTCTTC.

The chain couples TRBV5-4 to TRBJ1-2; a possible D gene is TRBD1 (6 bases). Trimming removed 1 base at V and 8 bases at J, with 12 bases between. The CDR3 runs to 13 residues. Germline V gene lookup returns CDR1 SGHNT and CDR2 YYREEE (reference sequence). This CDR3 reads CASSLPGGWGYTF. CDR3 in DNA: TGTGCCAGCAGCTTGCCGGGGGGCTGGGGCTACACCTTC.

The gene calls are TRBV10-3 and TRBJ2-5, with 8 bases fitting TRBD1. V lost 11 bases and J lost 4; bases outside the gene matches: 6. CDR3 length: 12 residues. Germline CDR1 ENHRY, CDR2 SYGVKD. The CDR3 here is CAGSGTGETQYF. The CDR3, as DNA: TGTGCCGGCTCGGGGACAGGAGAGACCCAGTACTTC.

The rearrangement joins TRBV7-8 to TRBJ2-5, with 10 positions matching TRBD2. Losses at the gene ends were 5 bases for V and 0 bases for J; bases not matched to a gene: 12. Germline-derived CDR1 and CDR2 are SGHVS and FQNEAQ. There are 18 residues in the CDR3. CDR3 in DNA: TGTGCCAGCAGCCCCCGGGTAGCGGGGGGCCTGTACCAAGAGACCCAGTACTTC. This gives the protein CASSPRVAGGLYQETQYF.

This chain connects TRBV7-2 to TRBJ2-3; no clear D. Trimming took off 1 base at V and 2 bases at J, with 10 bases between the two ends. This CDR3 comprises 15 residues. CDR1 SGHTA and CDR2 FQGNSA come from the germline V gene. The CDR3 region is CASSLGGTITDTQYF. For the CDR3, the DNA is TGTGCCAGCAGCTTAGGTGGTACGATCACAGATACGCAGTATTTT.

The chain is built from TRBV10-2 and TRBJ2-7; no clear D. Trimming stripped 10 bases from V and 0 bases from J, with 13 bases between. The CDR3 runs to 13 residues. Germline CDR1 reads WSHSY; CDR2 reads SAAADI. Here the CDR3 reads CATRGPSSYEQYF. The CDR3 nucleotides read TGCGCCACCAGAGGACCTAGCTCCTACGAGCAGTACTTC.

The chain is built from TRBV27 and TRBJ2-7; 11 nucleotides match TRBD1. Germline CDR1 reads MNHEY; CDR2 reads SMNVEV (reference sequence). This CDR3 has 17 residues. V shed 4 bases and J 4 bases; nucleotides not matched to a gene: 12. CDR3 DNA: TGTGCCAGCAGTTGGGACAGGGGGTCCCCTGGGCGGTACGAGCAGTACTTC. It encodes CASSWDRGSPGRYEQYF.

The J gene is TRBJ2-7, the V gene TRBV9; 7 nucleotides match TRBD2. The trim removed 2 bases at V and 0 bases at J, leaving 5 bases unmatched. The CDR3 contains 15 residues. CDR1 and CDR2 (germline): SGDLS, YYNGEE. The CDR3 sequence: CASSVTGGPSYEQYF. CDR3 coding DNA: TGTGCCAGCAGCGTCACGGGGGGACCCTCCTACGAGCAGTACTTC.

The chain couples TRBV19 to TRBJ1-4; the D gene is possibly TRBD1 (5 bases). The CDR3 has 15 amino acids. CDR1 is LNHDA, CDR2 SQIVND, per germline (reference sequence). V lost 5 bases, J lost 7 bases, and 17 bases lay in between. The CDR3: CASSFNAGRREKLFF. CDR3 nucleotides: TGTGCCAGTAGTTTTAATGCAGGGCGGCGTGAAAAACTGTTTTTT. Full variable domain (missing parts from reference TRBV19 and TRBJ1-4): DGGITQSPKYLFRKEGQNVTLSCEQNLNHDAMYWYRQDPGQGLRLIYYSQIVNDFQKGDIAEGYSVSREKKESFPLTVTSAQKNPTAFYLCASSFNAGRREKLFFGSGTQLSVL.

This chain connects TRBV7-2 to TRBJ1-4; 10 nucleotides line up with TRBD1. Germline CDR1 is SGHTA and CDR2 is FQGNSA. V was pared by 5 bases and J by 7 bases, with 13 bases of the junction left unmatched. The CDR3 is 17 residues long. CDR3 loop: CASSIAGQGFMGEKLFF. The CDR3 DNA follows: TGTGCCAGCAGCATCGCGGGACAGGGGTTCATGGGTGAAAAACTGTTTTTT.

Concerning this clone: One end of the junction fails to match germline, which may point to a read error. V usage is TRBV7-2 and J usage is TRBJ2-7, with 11 nucleotides matching TRBD2. Germline V gene sequence: CDR1 SGHTA, CDR2 FQGNSA. This CDR3 has 16 amino acids. The DNA of the CDR3 is TGTGCCAGCAGCCCGGGGGGGACTAGCGGTTCCTTCGAGCAGTACTTC. This gives the protein CASSPGGTSGSFEQYF.

CDR3 loop: CASSLDSLTQYF. Here the CDR3 DNA reads TGTGCCAGCAGCTTAGATTCCCTAACGCAGTATTTT. The gene calls are TRBV11-2 and TRBJ2-3; D is undetermined. Germline V lookup: CDR1 SGHAT, CDR2 FQNNGV. The CDR3 is made up of 12 amino acids. The V gene lost 0 bases and the J gene lost 9 bases, with 7 bases spanning the gap.

The chain joins TRBV7-2 to TRBJ2-7, with 9 nucleotides matching TRBD2. Germline V gene lookup returns CDR1 SGHTA and CDR2 FQGNSA. Trimming removed 4 bases from V and 1 base from J; junction bases left unmatched: 14. The CDR3 runs to 18 residues. In nucleotides, the CDR3 is TGTGCCAGCAGCTCAAATGTCTATAGCGGGAGAGAGTCCTACGAGCAGTACTTC. Translated: CASSSNVYSGRESYEQYF.